The TCR beta chain described here comes from a study of shared clonotypes between healthy human individuals. Points from the study as a whole: How much donors shared clonotypes was expected to be affected by sequencing depth. As a rule, naive subsets had a larger estimated richness than memory subsets. Between a few donors, naive CD4 clonotypes were shared at a level of around 4.9%.

Free of recent acute infections or vaccinations, the donors were healthy HIV-negative adults. Produced via immunoSEQ multiplex PCR; TCRdb's table is partial and in-frame only. This sample yields a few million clones, of which approximately 92% are seen a single time; roughly 0.13% belongs to the top ten. With regard to this clone: The antigen is not known.

The V gene lost 2 bases and the J gene lost 0 bases, with 8 bases spanning the gap. Looked up from germline, CDR1 is MGHRA and CDR2 is YSYEKL. This CDR3 region has 16 residues. The material sequenced was naive CD4+ T cells sorted from blood. Subset reported: CD45RA+ positively selected. J is TRBJ2-6 and V is TRBV4-1, with D possibly matching TRBD1 (5 bases). This clonotype was obtained from a man younger than 35 in good health. CDR3 bases: TGCGCCAGCAGCCAATATGACAGCTCTGGGGCCAACGTCCTGACTTTC. It specifies CASSQYDSSGANVLTF.